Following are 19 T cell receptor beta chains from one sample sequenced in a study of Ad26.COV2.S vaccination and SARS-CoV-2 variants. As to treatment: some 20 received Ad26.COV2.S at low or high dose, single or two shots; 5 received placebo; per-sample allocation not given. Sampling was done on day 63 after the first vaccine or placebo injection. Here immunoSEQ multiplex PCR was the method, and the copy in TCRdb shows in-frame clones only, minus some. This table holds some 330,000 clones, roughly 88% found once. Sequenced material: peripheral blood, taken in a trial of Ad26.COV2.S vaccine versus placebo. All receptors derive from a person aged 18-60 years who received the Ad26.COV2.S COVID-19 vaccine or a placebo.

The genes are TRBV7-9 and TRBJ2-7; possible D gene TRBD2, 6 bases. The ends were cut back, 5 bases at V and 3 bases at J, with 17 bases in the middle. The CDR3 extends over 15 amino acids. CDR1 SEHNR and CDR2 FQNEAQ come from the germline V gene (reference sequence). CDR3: CASSGGALRGYEQYF. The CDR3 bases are TGTGCCAGCAGCGGAGGGGCACTGCGGGGCTACGAGCAGTACTTC.

The CDR3 region is CSVGRKANYGYTF. CDR3 DNA sequence: TGCAGCGTTGGAAGGAAAGCTAACTATGGCTACACCTTC. The V and J genes are TRBV29-1 and TRBJ1-2; D not resolved. Trimming left V 4 bases short and J 0 bases short, with 9 bases between. Germline V gene data show CDR1 as SQVTM and CDR2 as ANQGSEA. The CDR3 is 13 residues long.

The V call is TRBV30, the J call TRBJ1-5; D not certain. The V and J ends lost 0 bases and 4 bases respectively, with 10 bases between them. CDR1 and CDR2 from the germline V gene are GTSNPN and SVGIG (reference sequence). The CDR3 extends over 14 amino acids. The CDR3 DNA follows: TGTGCCTGGAGTGTACAAACCTTAAATCAGCCCCAGCATTTT. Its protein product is CAWSVQTLNQPQHF.

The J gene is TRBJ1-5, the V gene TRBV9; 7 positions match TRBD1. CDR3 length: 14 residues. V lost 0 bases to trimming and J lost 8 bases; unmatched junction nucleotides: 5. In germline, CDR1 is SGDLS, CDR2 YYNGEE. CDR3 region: CASSVGDSLEPQHF. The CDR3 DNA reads TGTGCCAGCAGCGTAGGGGACAGCTTGGAGCCCCAGCATTTT.

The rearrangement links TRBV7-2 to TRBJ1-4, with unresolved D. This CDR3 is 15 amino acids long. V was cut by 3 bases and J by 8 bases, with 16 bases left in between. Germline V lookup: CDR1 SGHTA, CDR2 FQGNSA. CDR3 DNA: TGTGCCAGCAGCTTGTCAAAGGGCTTGTCGGAAAAACTGTTTTTT. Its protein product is CASSLSKGLSEKLFF.

Here the CDR3 reads CASSLDSQRLNTDTQYF. DNA of the CDR3: TGTGCCAGCAGCTTAGATTCCCAGCGGTTAAACACAGATACGCAGTATTTT. The J gene is TRBJ2-3, the V gene TRBV7-8, with D possibly TRBD2 on 5 matching bases. V was shortened by 1 base and J by 2 bases, with 16 bases between the two germline ends. This CDR3 region has 17 residues. CDR1 and CDR2 from the germline V gene are SGHVS and FQNEAQ.

The CDR3 sequence is CASSFRTSGGTDTQYF. The CDR3 region has the DNA TGTGCCAGCAGCTTCAGGACTAGCGGGGGCACAGATACGCAGTATTTT. The chain uses TRBV7-2 and TRBJ2-3; TRBD2 aligns across 12 bases. With V trimmed by 3 bases and J by 1 base, 2 bases remained unmatched. Germline V gives CDR1 SGHTA, CDR2 FQGNSA. This CDR3 spans 16 amino acids.

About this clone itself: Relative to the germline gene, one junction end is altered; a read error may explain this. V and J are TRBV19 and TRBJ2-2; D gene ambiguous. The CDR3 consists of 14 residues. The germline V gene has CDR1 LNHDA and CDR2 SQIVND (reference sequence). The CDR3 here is CASSIESNTGELFF. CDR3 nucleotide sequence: TGTGCCAGTAGCATAGAATCGAACACCGGGGAGCTGTTTTTT.

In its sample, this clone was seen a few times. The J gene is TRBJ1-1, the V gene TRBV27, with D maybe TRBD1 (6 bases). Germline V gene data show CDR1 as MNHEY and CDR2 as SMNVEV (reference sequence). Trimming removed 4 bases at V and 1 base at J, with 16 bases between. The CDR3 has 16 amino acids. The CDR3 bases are TGTGCCAGCAGTTCGCTACAGGGAGGTGGGAACACTGAAGCTTTCTTT. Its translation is CASSSLQGGGNTEAFF.

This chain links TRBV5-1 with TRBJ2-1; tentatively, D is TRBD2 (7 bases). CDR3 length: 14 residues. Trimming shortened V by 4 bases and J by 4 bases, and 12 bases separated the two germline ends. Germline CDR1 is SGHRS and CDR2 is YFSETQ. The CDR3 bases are TGCGCCAGCAGCCTCGGGGGGCCATACAATGAGCAGTTCTTC. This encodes CASSLGGPYNEQFF.

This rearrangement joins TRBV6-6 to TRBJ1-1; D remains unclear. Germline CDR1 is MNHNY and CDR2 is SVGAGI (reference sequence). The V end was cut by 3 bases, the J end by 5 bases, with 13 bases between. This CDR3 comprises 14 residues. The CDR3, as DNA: TGTGCCAGCAGTTATATAAAGGTGGGAACTGAAGCTTTCTTT. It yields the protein CASSYIKVGTEAFF.

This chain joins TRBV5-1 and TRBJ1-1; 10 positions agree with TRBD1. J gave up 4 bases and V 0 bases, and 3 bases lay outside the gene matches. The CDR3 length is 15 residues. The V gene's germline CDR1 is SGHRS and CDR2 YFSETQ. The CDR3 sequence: CASSLGTGGSTEAFF. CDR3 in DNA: TGCGCCAGCAGCTTGGGGACAGGGGGATCCACTGAAGCTTTCTTT.

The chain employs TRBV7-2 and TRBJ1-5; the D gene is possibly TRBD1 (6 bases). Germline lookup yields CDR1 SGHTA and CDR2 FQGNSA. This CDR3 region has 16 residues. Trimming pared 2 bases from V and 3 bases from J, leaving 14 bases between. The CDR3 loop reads CASSLSTGLSNQPQHF. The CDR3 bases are TGTGCCAGCAGCTTATCTACAGGGCTTTCCAATCAGCCCCAGCATTTT. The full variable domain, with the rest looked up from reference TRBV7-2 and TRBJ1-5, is GAGVSQSPSNKVTEKGKDVELRCDPISGHTALYWYRQSLGQGLEFLIYFQGNSAPDKSGLPSDRFSAERTGGSVSTLTIQRTQQEDSAVYLCASSLSTGLSNQPQHFGDGTRLSIL.

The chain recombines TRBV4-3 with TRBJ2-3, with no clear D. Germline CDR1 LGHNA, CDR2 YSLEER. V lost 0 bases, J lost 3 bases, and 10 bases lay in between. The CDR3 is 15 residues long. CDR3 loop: CASSQDGPDTDTQYF. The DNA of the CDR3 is TGCGCCAGCAGCCAAGATGGCCCGGATACAGATACGCAGTATTTT.

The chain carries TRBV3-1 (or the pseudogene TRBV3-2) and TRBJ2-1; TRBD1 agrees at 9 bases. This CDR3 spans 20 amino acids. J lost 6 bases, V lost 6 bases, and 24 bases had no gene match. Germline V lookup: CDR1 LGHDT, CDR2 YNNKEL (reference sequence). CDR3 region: CASSQIAGQGPTRTSNEQFF. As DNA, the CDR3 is TGTGCCAGCAGTCAGATCGCGGGACAGGGCCCAACCAGAACTAGCAATGAGCAGTTCTTC.

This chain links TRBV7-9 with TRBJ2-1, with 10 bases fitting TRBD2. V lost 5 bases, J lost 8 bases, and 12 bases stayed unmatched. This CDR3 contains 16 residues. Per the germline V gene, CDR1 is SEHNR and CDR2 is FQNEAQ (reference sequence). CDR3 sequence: CASSARTSGLVDEQFF. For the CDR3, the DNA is TGTGCCAGCAGCGCCCGGACTAGCGGCCTCGTCGATGAGCAGTTCTTC.

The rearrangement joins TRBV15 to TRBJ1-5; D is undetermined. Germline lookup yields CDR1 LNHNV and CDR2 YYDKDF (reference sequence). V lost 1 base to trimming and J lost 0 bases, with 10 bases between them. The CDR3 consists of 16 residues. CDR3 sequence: CATSRGREVSNQPQHF. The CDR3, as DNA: TGTGCCACCAGCAGAGGTCGGGAGGTTAGCAATCAGCCCCAGCATTTT.

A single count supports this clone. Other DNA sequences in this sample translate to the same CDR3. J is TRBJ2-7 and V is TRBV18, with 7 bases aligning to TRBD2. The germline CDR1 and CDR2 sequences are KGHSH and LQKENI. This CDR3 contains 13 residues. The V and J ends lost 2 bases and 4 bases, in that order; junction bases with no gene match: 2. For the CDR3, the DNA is TGTGCCAGCTCACCAGGGGGGGTTTACGAGCAGTACTTC. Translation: CASSPGGVYEQYF.

CDR3 region: CASSQPGQPGDEKLFF. The CDR3 coding sequence is TGCGCCAGCAGCCAGCCCGGACAGCCTGGGGATGAAAAACTGTTTTTT. V usage is TRBV4-3 and J usage is TRBJ1-4; TRBD1 is a possible D gene (6 bases). The ends were cut back, 3 bases at V and 6 bases at J, with 17 bases in the middle. From germline, CDR1 is LGHNA and CDR2 YSLEER. CDR3 length equals 16 residues.